This TCR beta chain was profiled in a study of identical twins. Study-level points and caveats: With monozygotic twins, out-of-frame TCR alpha sharing exceeded what models estimated. Memory repertoires lacked the insertion deficit that abundant cord blood beta clonotypes showed.

cDNA carried unique molecular identifiers, and a universal primer site was added by template switching. TCRdb reprocessed the 5' RACE reads with MiXCR, giving one entry per CDR3 protein. The sample consists of a few hundred thousand distinct CDR3 sequences, more than 9% of them appearing once. The sample holds a few counts of this clonotype. Its antigen remains unknown. With a much larger clone just one base away, this may be a read error. Every donor was a healthy Caucasian. The V gene's germline CDR1 is MDHEN and CDR2 SYDVKM. The CDR3 length is 12 residues. V gave up 4 bases and J gave up 6 bases, with 6 bases separating them. These data were also reused for a study on yellow fever vaccine responses in identical twins.

V usage is TRBV28 and J usage is TRBJ2-2; D not resolved. The receptor's source is a woman aged 18 to 35 in good health. Sequenced: PBMCs. The CDR3 region has the DNA TGTGCCAGCAGTTACAAGGCCGGGGAGCTGTTTTTT. This codes for CASSYKAGELFF.